These 26 T cell receptor beta chains were all obtained from the same sample, sequenced in a study of human T cells and chemical hapten exposure. One entry per CDR3 protein, called by TCRdb with MiXCR from the RACE reads. The sample has some 71,000 distinct CDR3 sequences, 10% to 13% seen once; the top ten hold around 7%. The sample's time point: patch test 2, 6 weeks after DPC sensitization. Treatment defined: therapeutic diphenylcyclopropenone sensitization with weekly scalp DPC. The specimen was whole blood, collected in connection with sensitization to the hapten diphenylcyclopropenone (DPC). These receptors originate from a woman between 50 and 59 years old with alopecia areata. Some clones in this sample may be carry-over from other donors' samples.

By its share, this clonotype is medium-sized. V and J are TRBV2 and TRBJ2-1, with a weak D call TRBD2 (5 bases). CDR1 SNHLY and CDR2 FYNNEI come from the germline V gene. The CDR3 has 14 residues. Trimming shortened V by 3 bases and J by 8 bases, and 14 bases separated the two germline ends. The CDR3 region is CASSELRELDEQFF. CDR3 DNA: TGTGCCAGCAGTGAGTTGAGGGAGCTCGATGAGCAGTTCTTC.

The chain employs TRBV19 and TRBJ2-3; 9 bases agree with TRBD2. J lost 4 bases, V lost 4 bases, and 9 bases had no gene match. CDR1 is LNHDA, CDR2 SQIVND, per germline (reference sequence). CDR3 length equals 16 residues. CDR3 amino acids: CASSRPGLASADTQYF. In DNA, the CDR3 is TGTGCCAGTAGTAGACCGGGACTAGCTTCGGCAGATACGCAGTATTTT.

This clonotype was counted many times. V and J are TRBV2 and TRBJ2-3; 8 bases map to TRBD2. J gave up 4 bases and V 5 bases, and 8 bases lay outside the gene matches. The CDR3 consists of 15 residues. The germline gives CDR1 SNHLY, CDR2 FYNNEI. The CDR3 nucleotides read TGTGCCAGCAGTTCCGGGACTAGTTCAGCAGATACGCAGTATTTT. This encodes CASSSGTSSADTQYF.

This clonotype was seen a handful of times. This chain links TRBV7-2 with TRBJ2-2; D is undetermined. The CDR3 length is 11 residues. V was trimmed by 3 bases and J by 7 bases, leaving 3 bases between them. Germline V gives CDR1 SGHTA, CDR2 FQGNSA. For the CDR3, the DNA is TGTGCCAGCAGCTTCGGCGGGGAGCTGTTTTTT. Protein product: CASSFGGELFF.

This clonotype showed up many times. The chain uses TRBV6-6 and TRBJ2-1, with 7 nucleotides matching TRBD1. The CDR3 runs 14 residues. Germline CDR1 reads MNHNY; CDR2 reads SVGAGI (reference sequence). With 7 bases clipped from V and 4 bases from J, the junction kept 7 bases outside the gene matches. CDR3 DNA: TGTGCCAGCAACCCGACAGGGCTATACAATGAGCAGTTCTTC. This codes for CASNPTGLYNEQFF.

The V gene is TRBV5-1, the J gene TRBJ1-2, with D tentatively TRBD1 (5 bases). Germline V gene lookup returns CDR1 SGHRS and CDR2 YFSETQ. This CDR3 region has 14 residues. Trimming took 4 bases from V and 3 from J, leaving 13 bases between them. CDR3 in DNA: TGCGCCAGCAGCCCCCCCCAGGGAGACTATGGCTACACCTTC. As protein: CASSPPQGDYGYTF.

Only a few counts were recorded for this clonotype. J is TRBJ2-7 and V is TRBV29-1, with 8 bases matching TRBD1. Germline V lookup: CDR1 SQVTM, CDR2 ANQGSEA. The junction had 12 bases not matched to a gene; V was cut back by 4 bases and J by 4 bases. This CDR3 is built from 15 residues. CDR3 bases: TGCAGCGTTGGGGGCGGGACAGGAATACCATACGAGCAGTACTTC. The encoded protein is CSVGGGTGIPYEQYF.

This clonotype was recorded many times. The chain uses TRBV12-3 or TRBV12-4 and TRBJ2-1, with D perhaps TRBD2 (5 bases). Trimming stripped 8 bases from V and 3 bases from J, with 14 bases between. The CDR3 runs to 14 residues. The CDR3 loop reads CASSERKYYNEQFF. CDR3 sequence (DNA): TGTGCCAGCTCGGAGCGGAAATACTACAATGAGCAGTTCTTC.

The table lists this clonotype with many counts. The J gene is TRBJ1-6, the V gene TRBV20-1, with 9 bases matching TRBD1. The CDR3 is made up of 16 amino acids. In germline, CDR1 is DFQATT, CDR2 SNEGSKA (reference sequence). V lost 0 bases, J lost 7 bases, and 7 bases stayed unmatched. CDR3 region: CSARDKGQGLNSPLHF. The DNA of the CDR3 is TGCAGTGCTAGAGATAAGGGACAGGGTCTAAATTCACCCCTCCACTTT.

Here the CDR3 DNA reads TGTGCCATCAGTGAACAGGCAAGGGTTCTGCAGTATTTT. Protein product: CAISEQARVLQYF. This chain joins TRBV10-3 and TRBJ2-3; D might be TRBD1 (5 bases). V was trimmed by 3 bases and J by 11 bases, leaving 15 bases between them. This CDR3 region has 13 residues. Germline V lookup: CDR1 ENHRY, CDR2 SYGVKD.

This clonotype was picked up many times. The chain combines TRBV20-1 with TRBJ1-3; D perhaps matches TRBD1 (5 bases). Trimming cost V 6 bases and J 4 bases, with 16 bases left between them. The CDR3 is made up of 14 amino acids. Germline V gene lookup returns CDR1 DFQATT and CDR2 SNEGSKA (reference sequence). The CDR3 loop is CSAPGGGAGNTIYF. The DNA for the CDR3 is TGCAGTGCCCCCGGGGGGGGTGCGGGAAACACCATATATTTT.

This clonotype was observed a handful of times. The gene calls are TRBV11-1 and TRBJ2-3, with D hard to call. V was trimmed by 1 base and J by 1 base, leaving 6 bases between them. The germline V gene encodes CDR1 SGHAT and CDR2 FQDESV (reference sequence). The CDR3 loop spans 14 amino acids. The CDR3 coding sequence is TGTGCCAGCAGCTTAGAAGGCGGCACAGATACGCAGTATTTT. It is translated as CASSLEGGTDTQYF. The whole variable domain, remainder taken from reference TRBV11-1 and TRBJ2-3, is EAEVAQSPRYKITEKSQAVAFWCDPISGHATLYWYRQILGQGPELLVQFQDESVVDDSQLPKDRFSAERLKGVDSTLKIQPAELGDSAMYLCASSLEGGTDTQYFGPGTRLTVL.

This sequence joins TRBV29-1 and TRBJ2-5; possibly TRBD1 for D (7 bases). The germline gives CDR1 SQVTM, CDR2 ANQGSEA. V lost 7 bases, J lost 3 bases, and 12 bases lay in between. The CDR3 has 12 residues. DNA of the CDR3: TGCAGCGCGGGAGACAGGGAAGAGACCCAGTACTTC. Amino acid sequence: CSAGDREETQYF.

Notes on this clonotype: A much larger clone is a single base away; this may be a read error. The rearrangement joins TRBV10-3 to TRBJ2-5; 8 bases fit TRBD2. The CDR3 covers 14 residues. Germline CDR1 is ENHRY and CDR2 is SYGVKD. The trim removed 11 bases at V and 2 bases at J, leaving 10 bases unmatched. For the CDR3, the DNA is TGTGCCTCAATAGCGGGAACGGGGCAAGAGACCCAGTACTTC. Translation gives CASIAGTGQETQYF.

A word on this clonotype: A read error may explain this, as a much larger clone is one base away. The chain joins TRBV6-1 to TRBJ2-1, with 12 bases fitting TRBD2. Germline V gene sequence: CDR1 MNHNS, CDR2 SASEGT. Germline trimming cut 6 bases from V and 9 bases from J; bases unmatched to any gene: 6. CDR3 size: 14 residues. The CDR3 DNA reads as TGTGCCAGCAGCAGACTAGCGGGGGCAAGTGAGCAGTTCTTC. Translating it yields CASSRLAGASEQFF.

There are a few counts of this clonotype. The rearrangement links TRBV20-1 to TRBJ2-5; D might be TRBD2 (6 bases). V lost 6 bases to trimming and J lost 2 bases, with 13 bases between them. Germline-derived CDR1 and CDR2 are DFQATT and SNEGSKA (reference sequence). The CDR3 length is 13 residues. The CDR3 bases are TGCAGTGCCACACCGGGGGTACAAGAGACCCAGTACTTC. Residues: CSATPGVQETQYF.

This clonotype was seen a few times. This sequence joins TRBV9 and TRBJ2-3; D remains ambiguous. This CDR3 region has 12 residues. CDR1 SGDLS and CDR2 YYNGEE come from the germline V gene. The V end lost 3 bases, the J end lost 7 bases, and 9 bases lay between the germline ends. The CDR3 coding sequence is TGTGCCAGCAGCGCGTCGACGTATACGCAGTATTTT. Translated: CASSASTYTQYF.

The chain joins TRBV7-8 to TRBJ2-3; D gene ambiguous. CDR1 is SGHVS and CDR2 is FQNEAQ in the germline V gene. The CDR3 spans 14 residues. With 6 bases removed from V and 7 bases from J, the gap between germline ends came to 17 bases. CDR3 region: CASSPSRKLHTQYF. As DNA, the CDR3 is TGTGCCAGCAGTCCCTCACGCAAGCTTCATACGCAGTATTTT.

Note on this clonotype: The conserved final phenylalanine or tryptophan is absent from the CDR3, which likely points to a read error. The chain joins TRBV6-6 to TRBJ1-2; D gene uncertain. V was clipped by 2 bases and J by 0 bases, with 7 bases between them. The CDR3 has 14 residues. In germline, CDR1 is MNHNY, CDR2 SVGAGI (reference sequence). Here the CDR3 reads CASSYRASNYGYTI. The CDR3 nucleotides read TGTGCCAGCAGTTACAGGGCCTCTAACTATGGCTACACCATC.

This clonotype showed up many times. V and J are TRBV2 and TRBJ1-5; D unresolved. Trimming left V 4 bases short and J 4 bases short, with 11 bases between. There are 14 residues in the CDR3. Germline CDR1 reads SNHLY; CDR2 reads FYNNEI. Here the CDR3 reads CASSVRTVNQPQHF. Here the CDR3 DNA reads TGTGCCAGCAGTGTAAGGACGGTTAATCAGCCCCAGCATTTT.

A few counts support this clonotype. The chain uses TRBV9 and TRBJ1-2; D gene unclear. There are 13 residues in the CDR3. Germline V gene data show CDR1 as SGDLS and CDR2 as YYNGEE. Trimming cost V 0 bases and J 8 bases, with 11 bases left between them. The CDR3 DNA follows: TGTGCCAGCAGCGTAGACGGAGAGTACGGCTACACCTTC. This codes for CASSVDGEYGYTF.

There are a few counts of this clonotype. The rearrangement joins TRBV2 to TRBJ1-4, with TRBD1 as a possible D gene (5 bases). The CDR3 loop spans 14 amino acids. The V gene lost 6 bases and the J gene lost 3 bases, with 11 bases spanning the gap. From germline, CDR1 is SNHLY and CDR2 FYNNEI. This chain's CDR3 is CASRPRRANEKLFF. The CDR3 DNA sequence: TGTGCCAGCAGGCCCCGCAGGGCTAATGAAAAACTGTTTTTT.

J is TRBJ2-3 and V is TRBV18; D unresolved. V gave up 3 bases and J gave up 0 bases, with 4 bases separating them. The CDR3 spans 13 residues. Germline V gene sequence: CDR1 KGHSH, CDR2 LQKENI. This chain's CDR3 is CASSPGSTDTQYF. CDR3 in DNA: TGTGCCAGCTCACCCGGAAGCACAGATACGCAGTATTTT.

This clonotype was detected ten times or more. The gene calls are TRBV11-3 and TRBJ2-1; D might be TRBD2 (5 bases). V was shortened by 4 bases and J by 9 bases, with 16 bases between the two germline ends. The germline V gene encodes CDR1 SGHNT and CDR2 YENEEA. This CDR3 has 14 amino acids. The CDR3 is CASSSSGLVGEQFF. CDR3 DNA: TGTGCCAGCAGCTCCTCCGGACTGGTAGGTGAGCAGTTCTTC.

The chain uses TRBV11-2 and TRBJ2-3; 7 bases fit TRBD2. Germline values: CDR1 SGHAT, CDR2 FQNNGV. The J segment lost 3 bases and the V segment lost 3 bases, leaving 6 bases of the junction unmatched. The CDR3 has 15 amino acids. CDR3 DNA: TGTGCCAGCAGCTTTGGTAGGGGAGGGACAGATACGCAGTATTTT. This sequence encodes CASSFGRGGTDTQYF.

Ten or more counts support this clonotype. CDR3 in DNA: TGCGCCAGCAGCTTGGATGGGTCTAGCACGACAGATACGCAGTATTTT. Its translation: CASSLDGSSTTDTQYF. The chain combines TRBV5-1 with TRBJ2-3, with D possibly being TRBD2 (5 bases). Germline CDR1 reads SGHRS; CDR2 reads YFSETQ. With 0 bases removed from V and 3 bases from J, the gap between germline ends came to 14 bases. The CDR3 has 16 residues.